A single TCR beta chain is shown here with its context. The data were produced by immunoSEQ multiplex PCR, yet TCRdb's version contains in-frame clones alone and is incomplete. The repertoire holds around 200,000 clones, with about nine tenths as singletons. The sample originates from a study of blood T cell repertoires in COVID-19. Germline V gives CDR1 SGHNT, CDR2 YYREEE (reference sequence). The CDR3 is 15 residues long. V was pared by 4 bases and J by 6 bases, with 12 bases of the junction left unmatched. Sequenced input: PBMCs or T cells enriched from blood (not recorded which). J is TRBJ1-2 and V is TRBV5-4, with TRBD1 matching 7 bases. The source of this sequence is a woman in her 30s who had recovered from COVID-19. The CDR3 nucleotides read TGTGCCAGCAGCCCCGGGACAGCTCTATTAGATGGCTACACCTTC. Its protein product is CASSPGTALLDGYTF.